The rows below give T cell receptor beta chains drawn from one sample of a study of cytomegalovirus exposure and HLA in healthy donors. The table came from immunoSEQ multiplex PCR; TCRdb's copy has only in-frame clones and leaves some out. This sample carries approximately 71,000 clones, 85% to 95% of them seen once, and the ten largest clones take 0.9% to 1.2%. The sequenced sample was PBMCs. Receptors were obtained from a woman aged 18-29 years in good health and CMV-seronegative. The CDR3 runs from the conserved cysteine through the conserved F or W. A D gene is named only where the DNA matches it firmly. Expanded clones get a size class; other rows say once, few or many, or leave the size out.

cdr3_nt cdr3_aa clone_size d_call j_call v_call
TGTGCCAGCACCGACCGGGACGAGCAGTACTTC CASTDRDEQYF . . TRBJ2-7 TRBV11-2
TGTGCCAGCAGTGAACTAGCGGGAGAGTCCTACGAGCAGTACTTC CASSELAGESYEQYF . TRBD2 TRBJ2-7 TRBV6-1
TGTGCCAGCAGTTTCCTGGGTCTAGGAGAGAGCACAGATACGCAGTATTTT CASSFLGLGESTDTQYF . . TRBJ2-3 TRBV27
TGTGCCAGCAGCTTACATCCGCGAGGAGTTGAGCAGTTCTTC CASSLHPRGVEQFF . . TRBJ2-1 TRBV7-8
TGCGCCAGCAGTGAGTCTGAGTCCTCAGGGGCTTTCTTT CASSESESSGAFF . . TRBJ1-1 TRBV10-2
TGTGCCAGCAGTTCCCCGGGGGGCCCTGCTAAAGAGACCCAGTACTTC CASSSPGGPAKETQYF . . TRBJ2-5 TRBV27
TGTGCCAGCAGTACGCGCCAACCGACAGGGGGCGAGGGGGATACGCAGTATTTT CASSTRQPTGGEGDTQYF . TRBD1 TRBJ2-3 TRBV27
TGTGCCAGCAGTGCGGGGACAGGAAGTCAGCCCCAGCATTTT CASSAGTGSQPQHF . TRBD1 TRBJ1-5 TRBV2
TGTGCCATCAAATGGGGCCATACGCAGTATTTT CAIKWGHTQYF . . TRBJ2-3 TRBV10-3
TGTGCCAGTTGGCGGTCGGGGTTCAGTTGGGCTTTCTTT CASWRSGFSWAFF . . TRBJ1-1 TRBV6-5
TGTGCCAGCAGCTTAGGGTCGGGAAAATATAATTCACCCCTCCACTTT CASSLGSGKYNSPLHF . . TRBJ1-6 TRBV7-2
TGCAGTGCTCGGGGCGGGGAGCTGTTTTTT CSARGGELFF . . TRBJ2-2 TRBV20-1
TGTGCCAGCAGTGCGGGGCGCTCCTACAATGAGCAGTTCTTC CASSAGRSYNEQFF . . TRBJ2-1 TRBV6-6
TGTGCCAGCTCACCGGGAGGAGCCTCTAATGAAAAACTGTTTTTT CASSPGGASNEKLFF . . TRBJ1-4 TRBV18
TGTGCCAGCAGCGTAGGCGGTAGGAGGACTAGCGGGGCGGAGGCCCAGTACTTC CASSVGGRRTSGAEAQYF . TRBD2 TRBJ2-5 TRBV9
TGCGCCAGCAGTGAGGAGACAGGCACAGATACGCAGTATTTT CASSEETGTDTQYF . . TRBJ2-3 TRBV10-2
TGTGCCAGCAGGGGGGGACAGGGCACTAACTATGGCTACACCTTC CASRGGQGTNYGYTF . TRBD1 TRBJ1-2 TRBV27
TGTGCCAGCAGTGAATCAGCGGGGGGCACAGATACGCAGTATTTT CASSESAGGTDTQYF . TRBD2 TRBJ2-3 TRBV25-1
TGCGCCAGCAGCTCCAGCGGGGGGGAGTCCTACAATGAGCAGTTCTTC CASSSSGGESYNEQFF . TRBD2 TRBJ2-1 TRBV5-1
TGTGCCAGCAGTTTTGCTAGCGGGACTGTGCAGTACTTC CASSFASGTVQYF . TRBD2 TRBJ2-7 TRBV28
TGCGCCAGCAGCTTGGGACTCAATGAGCAGTTCTTC CASSLGLNEQFF . . TRBJ2-1 TRBV5-1
TGTGCCAGCAGCGACGACAGGTCTCAAGAGACCCAGTACTTC CASSDDRSQETQYF . . TRBJ2-5 TRBV5-4
TGTGCCATCCAAACCGGGACAGAAAATTCACCCCTCCACTTT CAIQTGTENSPLHF few TRBD1 TRBJ1-6 TRBV6-1
TGTGCCAGCAGTTTATCCCCACTAGCGGGAAGCACAGATACGCAGTATTTT CASSLSPLAGSTDTQYF . TRBD2 TRBJ2-3 TRBV27
TGCGCCAGCAGTCTCTCGGGGGGCGCAAATACGCAGTATTTT CASSLSGGANTQYF . . TRBJ2-3 TRBV10-1
TGTGCCAGCTCACCACCGGCGGGGTCGGCTACCAGGTTCTATGGCTACACCTTC CASSPPAGSATRFYGYTF . . TRBJ1-2 TRBV18
TGCGCCAGCAGCCTCGACAGGGCGGGTTACGAGCAGTACTTC CASSLDRAGYEQYF . TRBD1 TRBJ2-7 TRBV5-1
TGTGCCAGCAGCTTAGGCGGGGGGGTAGAGACCCAGTACTTC CASSLGGGVETQYF once TRBD2 TRBJ2-5 TRBV7-2
TGTGCCAGCAGCCCTCGGACAGGCGATCACTATGGCTACACCTTC CASSPRTGDHYGYTF . TRBD1 TRBJ1-2 TRBV4-2
TGTGCCAGCAGTACTCCGGGACAGACCTATGGCTACACCTTC CASSTPGQTYGYTF . TRBD1 TRBJ1-2 TRBV6-6
TGCGCCAGCAGCCAAGGGGGGGACAGCTCCTACGAGCAGTACTTC CASSQGGDSSYEQYF . . TRBJ2-7 TRBV4-1
TGTGCCTGGAGAACCACAGGTCCCGAGCAGTACTTC CAWRTTGPEQYF . . TRBJ2-7 TRBV30
TGTGCCAGCGTGCCGGCAGGGGTGGACACCGGGGAGCTGTTTTTT CASVPAGVDTGELFF once . TRBJ2-2 TRBV6-1
TGTGCCAGCAGCGTACTAGCGGGGGACTACAATGAGCAGTTCTTC CASSVLAGDYNEQFF . TRBD2 TRBJ2-1 TRBV6-4
TGTGCCAGCAGTTACTCGCGGGGGGATGATGAAGCTTTCTTT CASSYSRGDDEAFF . . TRBJ1-1 TRBV6-5
TGTGCCAGCAGCGTAACACCCGGGGTTTCCTACGAGCAGTACTTC CASSVTPGVSYEQYF . . TRBJ2-7 TRBV9
TGTGCCTGGAGTGTATGGGGGGTCAACACTGAAGCTTTCTTT CAWSVWGVNTEAFF . . TRBJ1-1 TRBV30
TGTGCCAGCAGCTTTGTGACAGGGGGATTCTCTGGGGCCAACGTCCTGACTTTC CASSFVTGGFSGANVLTF once TRBD1 TRBJ2-6 TRBV11-1
TGTGCCAGCAGTTCGGGCAGGGGACGATCGGCTAATGAAAAACTGTTTTTT CASSSGRGRSANEKLFF . . TRBJ1-4 TRBV28
TGCGCCAGCAGCCAGGGACTAGGGGAGACCCAGTACTTC CASSQGLGETQYF . TRBD2 TRBJ2-5 TRBV4-3
TGTGCCAGCAGCTTGGGTGACAGGGACCAGCCCCAGCATTTT CASSLGDRDQPQHF . TRBD1 TRBJ1-5 TRBV13